The 10 T cell receptor beta chains below come from one sample, sequenced in a study of CD8+CD57+ T cells in acquired aplastic anemia. The template used for profiling TCR beta VDJ and CDR3 was genomic DNA. TCRdb re-analysed the reads in MiXCR, keeping a single row per CDR3 protein. The sample contains roughly 180,000 distinct CDR3 sequences, about 47% of which appear only once. The sample was sorted CD4+, CD8+, or CD8+CD57+ T cells (not recorded which) from PBMCs. These receptors all come from a human donor in good health.

This chain connects TRBV2 to TRBJ1-4; D is unclear. The V end was cut by 6 bases, the J end by 8 bases, with 19 bases between. The V gene's germline CDR1 is SNHLY and CDR2 FYNNEI. The CDR3 loop spans 15 amino acids. The CDR3 DNA follows: TGTGCCAGCAGGGAACGACGGGCAATGAAGGAAAAACTGTTTTTT. It encodes CASRERRAMKEKLFF.

For this clonotype: This could be a read error, since a much larger clone is one nucleotide away. The chain has TRBV5-8 and TRBJ2-5, with D possibly TRBD1 on 5 matching bases. V was shortened by 4 bases and J by 7 bases, with 14 bases between the two germline ends. CDR1 is SGHTS and CDR2 is YDEGEE in the germline V gene. The CDR3 has 13 residues. The CDR3, as DNA: TGTGCCAGCAGCCTACAGGCTCATGGGACCCAGTACTTC. Protein: CASSLQAHGTQYF.

This chain links TRBV7-8 with TRBJ2-4; D is possibly TRBD1 or TRBD2 (5 bases each). The CDR3 totals 14 residues. The germline V gene has CDR1 SGHVS and CDR2 FQNEAQ. V lost 4 bases to trimming and J lost 6 bases, with 13 bases between them. CDR3 in DNA: TGTGCCAGCAGCTACGGGACGCTCTTAAACATTCAGTACTTC. Translating gives CASSYGTLLNIQYF. Variable domain in full (rest from reference TRBV7-8 and TRBJ2-4): GAGVSQSPRYKVAKRGQDVALRCDPISGHVSLFWYQQALGQGPEFLTYFQNEAQLDKSGLPSDRFFAERPEGSVSTLKIQRTQQEDSAVYLCASSYGTLLNIQYFGAGTRLSVL.

The rearrangement uses TRBV30 and TRBJ1-1, with D possibly being TRBD1 (5 bases). Germline CDR1 GTSNPN, CDR2 SVGIG (reference sequence). The CDR3 loop spans 14 amino acids. V shed 4 bases and J shed 1 base, with 13 bases lying between them. For the CDR3, the DNA is TGTGCCTGGAAGGGGCGTGGAGGGAACACTGAAGCTTTCTTT. Protein sequence: CAWKGRGGNTEAFF.

Remarks on this clonotype: This may arise from a read error, as a much more abundant clone is one base away. The chain carries TRBV20-1 and TRBJ2-1; 10 bases map to TRBD2. J gave up 3 bases and V 2 bases, and 7 bases lay outside the gene matches. This CDR3 region has 16 residues. Germline V gives CDR1 DFQATT, CDR2 SNEGSKA (reference sequence). The chain's CDR3 is CSARSRSGRGYNEQFF. CDR3 sequence (DNA): TGCAGTGCTAGATCCCGGAGCGGGAGGGGCTACAATGAGCAGTTCTTC.

Notes on this clonotype: The junction shows a germline mismatch at one end, possibly a read error. The V call is TRBV28, the J call TRBJ2-7; 8 nucleotides line up with TRBD2. The germline V gene encodes CDR1 MDHEN and CDR2 SYDVKM. The CDR3 covers 14 residues. The CDR3 bases are TGTGCCAGCAACCCAGGCGGGAGGTCCTACGAGAAGTACTTC. The encoded protein is CASNPGGRSYEKYF.

This clonotype appeared many times. V and J are TRBV12-3 or TRBV12-4 and TRBJ2-6; 9 bases map to TRBD1. The CDR3 runs to 18 residues. The trim removed 3 bases at V and 0 bases at J, leaving 6 bases unmatched. As DNA, the CDR3 is TGTGCCAGCAGTTTTTACGGGACAGGGACCTCTGGGGCCAACGTCCTGACTTTC. It codes for CASSFYGTGTSGANVLTF.

This clonotype came up a few times. The V and J genes are TRBV29-1 and TRBJ2-7; D remains ambiguous. The CDR3 spans 12 residues. Germline V gene sequence: CDR1 SQVTM, CDR2 ANQGSEA. V was shortened by 4 bases and J by 0 bases, with 7 bases between the two germline ends. CDR3 protein: CSVGANSYEQYF. CDR3 sequence (DNA): TGCAGCGTTGGAGCCAACTCCTACGAGCAGTACTTC.

This clonotype was recorded at least ten times. The CDR3 DNA follows: TGTGCCAGCAGTTACTCTAGCGGGCCTTCTTCCTACGAGCAGTACTTC. Translation gives CASSYSSGPSSYEQYF. V is TRBV6-5 and J is TRBJ2-7; 7 bases are a match to TRBD2. V was clipped by 0 bases and J by 1 base; unmatched bases: 6. This CDR3 is built from 16 residues. Germline CDR1 MNHEY, CDR2 SVGAGI.

This clonotype was detected ten times or more. The genes are TRBV5-1 and TRBJ2-3; no firm D call. The V gene lost 0 bases and the J gene lost 4 bases, with 3 bases spanning the gap. The CDR3 has 12 residues. CDR1 is SGHRS and CDR2 is YFSETQ in the germline V gene. Written as DNA, the CDR3 is TGCGCCAGCAGCTTGGACTCAGATACGCAGTATTTT. As protein: CASSLDSDTQYF.